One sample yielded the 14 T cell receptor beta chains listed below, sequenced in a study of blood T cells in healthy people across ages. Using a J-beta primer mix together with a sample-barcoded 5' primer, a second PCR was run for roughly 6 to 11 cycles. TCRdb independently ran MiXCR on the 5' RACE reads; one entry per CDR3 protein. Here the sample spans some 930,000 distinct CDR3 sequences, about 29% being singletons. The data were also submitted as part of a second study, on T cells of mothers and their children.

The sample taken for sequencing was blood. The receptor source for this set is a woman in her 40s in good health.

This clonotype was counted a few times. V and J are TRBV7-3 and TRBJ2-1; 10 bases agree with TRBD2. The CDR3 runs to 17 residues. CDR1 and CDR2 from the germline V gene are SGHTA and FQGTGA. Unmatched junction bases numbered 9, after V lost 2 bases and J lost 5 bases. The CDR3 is CASSLFPGLAVDNEQFF. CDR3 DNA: TGTGCCAGCAGCTTATTTCCAGGACTAGCGGTGGACAATGAGCAGTTCTTC.

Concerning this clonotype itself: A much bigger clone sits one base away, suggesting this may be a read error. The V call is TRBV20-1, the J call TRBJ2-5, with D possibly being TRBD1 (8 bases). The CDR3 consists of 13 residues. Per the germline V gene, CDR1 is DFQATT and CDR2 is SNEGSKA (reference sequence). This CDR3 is CSAPWTGRETQDF. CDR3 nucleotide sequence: TGCAGTGCTCCTTGGACAGGGAGGGAGACCCAGGACTTC.

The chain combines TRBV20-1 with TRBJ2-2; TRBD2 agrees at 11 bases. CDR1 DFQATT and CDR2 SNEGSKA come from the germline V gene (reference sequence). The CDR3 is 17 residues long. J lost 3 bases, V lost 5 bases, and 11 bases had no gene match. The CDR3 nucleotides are TGCAGTGCTCAAGAGAAACTAGCGGGGGCCTACACCGGGGAGCTGTTTTTT. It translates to CSAQEKLAGAYTGELFF.

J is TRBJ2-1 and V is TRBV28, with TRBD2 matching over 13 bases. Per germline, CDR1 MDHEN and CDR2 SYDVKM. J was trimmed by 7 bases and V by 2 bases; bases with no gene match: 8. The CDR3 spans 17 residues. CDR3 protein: CASSLSELAGGSNEQFF. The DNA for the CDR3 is TGTGCCAGCAGTTTAAGTGAACTAGCGGGGGGGAGTAATGAGCAGTTCTTC.

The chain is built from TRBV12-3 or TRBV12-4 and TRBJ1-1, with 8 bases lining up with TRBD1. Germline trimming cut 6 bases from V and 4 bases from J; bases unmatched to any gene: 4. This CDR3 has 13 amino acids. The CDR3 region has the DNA TGTGCCAGCAGCTACAGGGGGACCACTGAAGCTTTCTTT. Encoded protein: CASSYRGTTEAFF.

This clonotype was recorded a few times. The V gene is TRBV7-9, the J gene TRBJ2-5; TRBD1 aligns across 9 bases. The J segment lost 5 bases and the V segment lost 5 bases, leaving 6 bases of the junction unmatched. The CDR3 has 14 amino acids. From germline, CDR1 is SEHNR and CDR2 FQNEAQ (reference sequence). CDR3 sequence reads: CASSTGTGMETQYF. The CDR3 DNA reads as TGTGCCAGCAGCACCGGGACAGGGATGGAGACCCAGTACTTC.

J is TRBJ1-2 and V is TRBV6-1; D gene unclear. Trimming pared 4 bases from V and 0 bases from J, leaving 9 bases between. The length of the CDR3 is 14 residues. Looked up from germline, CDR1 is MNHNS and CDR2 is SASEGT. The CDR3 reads CASSASITNYGYTF. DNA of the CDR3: TGTGCCAGCAGTGCCAGTATAACTAACTATGGCTACACCTTC.

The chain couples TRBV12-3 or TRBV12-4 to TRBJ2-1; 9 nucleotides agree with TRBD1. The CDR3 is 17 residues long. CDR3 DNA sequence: TGTGTCTGCAGTCTACAGGGGGCTAGAAGCTCCTACAATGAGCAGTTCTTC. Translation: CVCSLQGARSSYNEQFF.

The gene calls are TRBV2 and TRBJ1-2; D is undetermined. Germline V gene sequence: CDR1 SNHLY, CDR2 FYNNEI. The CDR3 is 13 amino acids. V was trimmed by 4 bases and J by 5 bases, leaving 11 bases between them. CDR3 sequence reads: CASSVRQLYGYTF. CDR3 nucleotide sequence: TGTGCCAGCAGTGTGAGGCAGCTTTATGGCTACACCTTC.

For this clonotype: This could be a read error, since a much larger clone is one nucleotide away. CDR3 residues: CASGGFTDTQYF. DNA for the CDR3: TGTGCCAGCGGGGGGTTCACAGATACGCAGTATTTT. This sequence joins TRBV7-2 and TRBJ2-3; maybe TRBD2 (6 bases). Trimming left V 8 bases short and J 2 bases short, with 8 bases between. The germline V gene has CDR1 SGHTA and CDR2 FQGNSA. There are 12 residues in the CDR3.

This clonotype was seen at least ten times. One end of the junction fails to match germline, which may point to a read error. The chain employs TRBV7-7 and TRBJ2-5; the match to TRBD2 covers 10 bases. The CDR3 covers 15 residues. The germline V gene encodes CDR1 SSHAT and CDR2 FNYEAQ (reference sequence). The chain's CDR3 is CASSFSGGAAETQYF. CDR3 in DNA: TGTGCTAGCAGCTTCAGCGGGGGGGCCGCTGAGACCCAGTACTTC.

This chain's CDR3 is CASSSVPDTQYF. The DNA of the CDR3 is TGTGCCAGCAGTTCCGTCCCAGATACGCAGTATTTT. The chain carries TRBV28 and TRBJ2-3, with D hard to call. CDR1 is MDHEN and CDR2 is SYDVKM in the germline V gene. V was trimmed by 4 bases and J by 4 bases, leaving 6 bases between them. The CDR3 length is 12 residues.

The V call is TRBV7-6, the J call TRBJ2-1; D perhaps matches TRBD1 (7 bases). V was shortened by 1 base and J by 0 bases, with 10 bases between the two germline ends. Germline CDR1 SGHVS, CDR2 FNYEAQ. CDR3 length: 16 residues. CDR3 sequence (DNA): TGTGCCAGCAGCTTAGTCCAGGGGGGCTCCTACAATGAGCAGTTCTTC. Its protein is CASSLVQGGSYNEQFF.

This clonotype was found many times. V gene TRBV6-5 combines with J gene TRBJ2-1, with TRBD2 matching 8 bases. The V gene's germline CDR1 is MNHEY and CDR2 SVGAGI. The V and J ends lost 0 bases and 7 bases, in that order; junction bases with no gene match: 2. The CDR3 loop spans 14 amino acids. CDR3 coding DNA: TGTGCCAGCAGTTACTCGGCGGGGGGTAATGAGCAGTTCTTC. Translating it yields CASSYSAGGNEQFF.